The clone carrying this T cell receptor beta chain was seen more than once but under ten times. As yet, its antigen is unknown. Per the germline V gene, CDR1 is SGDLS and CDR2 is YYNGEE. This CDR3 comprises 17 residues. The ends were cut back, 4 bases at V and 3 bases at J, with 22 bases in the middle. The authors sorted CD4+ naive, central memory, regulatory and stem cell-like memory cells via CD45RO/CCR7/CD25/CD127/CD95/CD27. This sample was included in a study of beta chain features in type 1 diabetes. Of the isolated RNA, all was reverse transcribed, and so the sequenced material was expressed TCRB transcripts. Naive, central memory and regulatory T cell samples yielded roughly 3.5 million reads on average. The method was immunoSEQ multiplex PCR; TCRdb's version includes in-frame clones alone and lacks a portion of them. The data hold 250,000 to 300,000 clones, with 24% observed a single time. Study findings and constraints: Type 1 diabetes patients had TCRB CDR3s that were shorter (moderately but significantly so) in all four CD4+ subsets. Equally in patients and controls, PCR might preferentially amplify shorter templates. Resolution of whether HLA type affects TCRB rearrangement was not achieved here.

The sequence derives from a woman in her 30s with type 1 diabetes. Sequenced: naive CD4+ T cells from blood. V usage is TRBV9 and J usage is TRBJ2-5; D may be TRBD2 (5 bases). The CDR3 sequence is CASSSSLGRGAKETQYF. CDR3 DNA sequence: TGTGCCAGCAGCTCGAGTTTGGGCCGGGGAGCCAAAGAGACCCAGTACTTC. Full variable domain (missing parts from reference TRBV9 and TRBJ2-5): DSGVTQTPKHLITATGQRVTLRCSPRSGDLSVYWYQQSLDQGLQFLIQYYNGEERAKGNILERFSAQQFPDLHSELNLSSLELGDSALYFCASSSSLGRGAKETQYFGPGTRLLVL.